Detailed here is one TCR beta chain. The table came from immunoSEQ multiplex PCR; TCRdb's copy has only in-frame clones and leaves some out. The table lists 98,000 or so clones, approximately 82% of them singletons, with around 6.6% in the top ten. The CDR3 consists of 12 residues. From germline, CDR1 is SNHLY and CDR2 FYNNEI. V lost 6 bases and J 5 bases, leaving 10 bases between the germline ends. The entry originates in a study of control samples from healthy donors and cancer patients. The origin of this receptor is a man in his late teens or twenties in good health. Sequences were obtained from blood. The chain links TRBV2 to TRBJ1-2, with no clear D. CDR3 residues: CASSLKLYGYTF. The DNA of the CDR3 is TGTGCCAGCAGCCTAAAACTTTATGGCTACACCTTC.